One sample yielded the 21 T cell receptor beta chains listed below, sequenced in a study of patients and donors after allogeneic stem cell transplantation. TCRdb recomputed calls from the RT-PCR reads with MiXCR, one row per CDR3 protein. Here the sample spans approximately 220,000 distinct CDR3 sequences, around two fifths being singletons. The sequenced material came from blood, either unsorted or a sorted T cell fraction (not recorded which). These TCRs come from a human donor who was either an allogeneic HSCT recipient or a stem cell or donor lymphocyte infusion donor (not recorded which). It is not recorded whose cells these are; they may come from a transplant donor.

The chain couples TRBV6-5 to TRBJ1-1; possibly TRBD1 for D (6 bases). CDR3 length equals 13 residues. Germline CDR1 and CDR2: MNHEY and SVGAGI. V lost 4 bases and J 11 bases, leaving 17 bases between the germline ends. The CDR3 here is CASSFWGRGGAFF. The DNA for the CDR3 is TGTGCCAGCAGTTTCTGGGGGCGAGGTGGGGCTTTCTTT.

In its sample, this clonotype was seen a few times. CDR3 nucleotides: TGTGCCAGCAGTTTTCAAGTTCAGGGTAATGAAAAACTGTTTTTT. Residues: CASSFQVQGNEKLFF. The V and J genes are TRBV28 and TRBJ1-4; maybe TRBD1 (5 bases). There are 15 residues in the CDR3. V dropped 3 bases and J dropped 4 bases, with 12 bases sitting between them. Germline CDR1 and CDR2: MDHEN and SYDVKM.

The chain combines TRBV5-1 with TRBJ2-4; 7 positions agree with TRBD1. The CDR3 totals 16 residues. Per the germline V gene, CDR1 is SGHRS and CDR2 is YFSETQ. The V segment lost 4 bases and the J segment 7 bases; nucleotides outside the gene matches: 14. The CDR3 DNA reads TGCGCCAGCAGCCTACAGACAGGGAGAGGGGTCAACATTCAGTACTTC. Translation gives CASSLQTGRGVNIQYF.

The chain links TRBV29-1 to TRBJ2-4; D ambiguous. The CDR3 is made up of 13 amino acids. Trimming shortened V by 3 bases and J by 0 bases, and 6 bases separated the two germline ends. Germline V gives CDR1 SQVTM, CDR2 ANQGSEA. This CDR3 reads CSVEYTAKNIQYF. The CDR3 DNA reads TGCAGCGTTGAGTATACAGCCAAAAACATTCAGTACTTC.

This chain links TRBV24-1 with TRBJ2-4, with a possible D match to TRBD2 (7 bases). The CDR3 has 16 amino acids. The germline gives CDR1 KGHDR, CDR2 SFDVKD. Trimming cost V 3 bases and J 0 bases, with 11 bases left between them. CDR3 region: CATSDGGAVAKNIQYF. Here the CDR3 DNA reads TGTGCCACCAGTGATGGGGGGGCGGTAGCCAAAAACATTCAGTACTTC.

The CDR3 reads CASSVTGLETQYF. In DNA, the CDR3 is TGTGCCAGCAGTGTGACAGGGCTGGAGACCCAGTACTTC. The V call is TRBV12-3 or TRBV12-4, the J call TRBJ2-5, with TRBD1 matching over 7 bases. CDR3 length: 13 residues. The J segment lost 5 bases and the V segment lost 5 bases, leaving 5 bases of the junction unmatched.

The chain joins TRBV28 to TRBJ1-2; TRBD1 matches 7 bases. J lost 5 bases, V lost 5 bases, and 5 bases had no gene match. This CDR3 comprises 13 residues. Germline V gives CDR1 MDHEN, CDR2 SYDVKM. The CDR3 loop reads CASSATGWYGYTF. CDR3 coding DNA: TGTGCCAGCAGTGCGACAGGGTGGTATGGCTACACCTTC.

V gene TRBV12-3 or TRBV12-4 combines with J gene TRBJ2-1; 15 bases match TRBD2. The CDR3 spans 14 residues. V was pared by 6 bases and J by 10 bases, with 4 bases of the junction left unmatched. CDR3 sequence reads: CASRSGTSGGEQFF. As DNA, the CDR3 is TGTGCCAGCAGATCCGGGACTAGCGGGGGGGAGCAGTTCTTC.

This chain uses TRBV7-9 with TRBJ2-7, with TRBD1 as a possible D gene (6 bases). This CDR3 region has 14 residues. Trimming took 1 base from V and 4 from J, leaving 11 bases between them. Per germline, CDR1 SEHNR and CDR2 FQNEAQ (reference sequence). The CDR3 nucleotides are TGTGCCAGCAGCTTAGATCAGGGGATGTACGAGCAGTACTTC. Amino acids: CASSLDQGMYEQYF.

The table lists this clonotype with a few counts. The chain combines TRBV5-6 with TRBJ2-5, with D maybe TRBD1 (6 bases). Looked up from germline, CDR1 is SGHDT and CDR2 is YYEEEE. This CDR3 is built from 15 residues. Trimming took off 3 bases at V and 4 bases at J, with 16 bases between the two ends. The CDR3 DNA reads as TGTGCCAGCAGCTCCGGGACACCAACGGGAGAGACCCAGTACTTC. It encodes CASSSGTPTGETQYF.

The J gene is TRBJ2-3, the V gene TRBV29-1; D uncertain. The germline gives CDR1 SQVTM, CDR2 ANQGSEA. Trimming cost V 7 bases and J 3 bases, with 17 bases left between them. The CDR3 consists of 14 residues. CDR3 sequence reads: CSGVLTGFTDTQYF. CDR3 DNA: TGCAGCGGCGTGTTGACGGGTTTTACAGATACGCAGTATTTT.

The CDR3 DNA reads TGTGCCAGCAGCTTCCGAGGGCAGGGGACTGAAGCTTTCTTT. It is translated as CASSFRGQGTEAFF. This rearrangement joins TRBV3-1 to TRBJ1-1, with D possibly being TRBD1 (6 bases). Trimming pared 5 bases from V and 5 bases from J, leaving 15 bases between. The CDR3 loop spans 14 amino acids. Germline V gene data show CDR1 as LGHDT and CDR2 as YNNKEL (reference sequence).

This clonotype was seen a few times. The chain has TRBV25-1 and TRBJ2-7; D uncertain. V was cut by 4 bases and J by 2 bases, with 6 bases left in between. The germline V gene has CDR1 MGHDK and CDR2 SYGVNS. The CDR3 totals 12 residues. This CDR3 reads CASSGTAYEQYF. The CDR3 DNA reads as TGTGCCAGCAGTGGAACCGCCTACGAGCAGTACTTC.

The genes are TRBV7-6 and TRBJ2-5, with a weak D call TRBD2 (5 bases). CDR3 size: 13 residues. Trimming cost V 1 base and J 3 bases, with 6 bases left between them. Looked up from germline, CDR1 is SGHVS and CDR2 is FNYEAQ. The CDR3 DNA is TGTGCCAGCAGCTTAGTGAGGGAAGAGACCCAGTACTTC. It translates to CASSLVREETQYF.

This clonotype was found a few times. J is TRBJ1-1 and V is TRBV4-3, with D unclear. In germline, CDR1 is LGHNA, CDR2 YSLEER. V was trimmed by 0 bases and J by 5 bases, leaving 10 bases between them. The CDR3 totals 14 residues. CDR3 region: CASSQDGPWTEAFF. The CDR3 region has the DNA TGCGCCAGCAGCCAAGATGGCCCGTGGACTGAAGCTTTCTTT.

In nucleotides, the CDR3 is TGTGCCAGCAGGGGGACAGGGCTTATCAATCAGCCCCAGCATTTT. This translates into CASRGTGLINQPQHF. This rearrangement joins TRBV27 to TRBJ1-5; 9 bases fit TRBD1. V was pared by 6 bases and J by 3 bases, with 6 bases of the junction left unmatched. The CDR3 totals 15 residues. The germline gives CDR1 MNHEY, CDR2 SMNVEV (reference sequence).

The genes are TRBV7-8 and TRBJ1-1; D gene uncertain. Germline lookup yields CDR1 SGHVS and CDR2 FQNEAQ. Between the trimmed V and J ends, which lost 5 bases and 1 base, there was a span of 11 bases. The CDR3 has 14 residues. The DNA for the CDR3 is TGTGCCAGCAGCACACGAACAAGGAACACTGAAGCTTTCTTT. It specifies CASSTRTRNTEAFF.

This clonotype was counted a few times. Written as DNA, the CDR3 is TGTGCCAGCAGCCAAGAGGGGGGTGGGTACAATGAGCAGTTCTTC. Protein product: CASSQEGGGYNEQFF. The V and J genes are TRBV3-1 and TRBJ2-1, with D possibly TRBD2 on 6 matching bases. Germline lookup yields CDR1 LGHDT and CDR2 YNNKEL (reference sequence). The CDR3 has 15 residues. V was shortened by 0 bases and J by 4 bases, with 10 bases between the two germline ends.

This clonotype has just a few counts. The V call is TRBV20-1, the J call TRBJ1-5; D is perhaps TRBD1 (6 bases). V was trimmed by 3 bases and J by 1 base, leaving 10 bases between them. The CDR3 totals 14 residues. The germline V gene encodes CDR1 DFQATT and CDR2 SNEGSKA (reference sequence). The DNA for the CDR3 is TGCAGTGCTAGCCTTGGGACAAGCAATCAGCCCCAGCATTTT. This sequence encodes CSASLGTSNQPQHF.

The chain employs TRBV4-2 and TRBJ2-1, with 7 nucleotides matching TRBD1. The CDR3 is made up of 17 amino acids. The J segment lost 6 bases and the V segment lost 1 base, leaving 12 bases of the junction unmatched. Germline V CDR1 and CDR2: LGHNA, YNFKEQ. The CDR3 protein is CASSQGAMRQGPNEQFF. In nucleotides, the CDR3 is TGTGCCAGCAGCCAAGGGGCGATGCGACAGGGACCCAATGAGCAGTTCTTC.

This chain joins TRBV5-1 and TRBJ1-1; weak D call: TRBD1 (5 bases). The CDR3 spans 16 residues. Trimming took 1 base from V and 4 from J, leaving 17 bases between them. Germline V CDR1 and CDR2: SGHRS, YFSETQ. CDR3 region: CASSLRGLGGGTEAFF. The CDR3 DNA reads as TGCGCCAGCAGCTTGAGGGGCCTCGGCGGGGGCACTGAAGCTTTCTTT.